Shown below are 20 T cell receptor beta chains from a single sample sequenced in a study of Ad26.COV2.S vaccination and SARS-CoV-2 variants. The method was immunoSEQ multiplex PCR; TCRdb's version includes in-frame clones alone and lacks a portion of them. The table lists around 250,000 clones, around 88% of them singletons. As for treatment: roughly 20 received Ad26.COV2.S at low or high dose, single or two shots; 5 received placebo; per-sample allocation not given. Day 63 after the first injection of vaccine or placebo was the sampling time. The sample in question was peripheral blood, obtained in a trial of Ad26.COV2.S vaccine versus placebo. Receptors originate from a person aged 18-65 years who received the Ad26.COV2.S COVID-19 vaccine or a placebo.

This clone was found once. CDR3 sequence (DNA): TGTGCCAGCAGCGTCATACCGGGACTAGCGGGAGCGCACAATGAGCAGTTCTTC. This gives the protein CASSVIPGLAGAHNEQFF. The chain couples TRBV7-9 to TRBJ2-1; TRBD2 matches at 14 bases. CDR3 length equals 18 residues. In germline, CDR1 is SEHNR, CDR2 FQNEAQ (reference sequence). V lost 5 bases to trimming and J lost 5 bases; unmatched junction nucleotides: 11.

The V call is TRBV4-1, the J call TRBJ2-7, with TRBD1 matching 8 bases. The germline gives CDR1 MGHRA, CDR2 YSYEKL. The CDR3 is 14 residues long. Trimming cost V 4 bases and J 2 bases; bases outside gene matches: 4. The CDR3 reads CASSPWDRTYEQYF. The CDR3 DNA sequence: TGCGCCAGCAGCCCCTGGGACAGGACCTACGAGCAGTACTTC.

The J gene is TRBJ2-5, the V gene TRBV3-1 (or the pseudogene TRBV3-2), with TRBD2 as a possible D gene (7 bases). The CDR3 runs 15 residues. CDR1 is LGHDT and CDR2 is YNNKEL in the germline V gene (reference sequence). V was pared by 4 bases and J by 2 bases, with 14 bases between. CDR3 sequence: CASSREGGPQETQYF. The CDR3 nucleotides read TGTGCCAGCAGCCGTGAGGGGGGGCCGCAAGAGACCCAGTACTTC.

This clone was seen more than once but under ten times. The V gene is TRBV5-6, the J gene TRBJ1-6, with TRBD1 identical over 10 bases. Trimming took 4 bases from V and 6 from J; bases not matched to a gene: 7. The CDR3 totals 16 residues. The germline V gene has CDR1 SGHDT and CDR2 YYEEEE. The CDR3 DNA sequence: TGTGCCAGCAGCCCTACGGGACAGGGGATTAATTCACCCCTCCACTTT. This gives the protein CASSPTGQGINSPLHF.

The J gene is TRBJ1-5, the V gene TRBV10-3, with D unclear. Germline V gene sequence: CDR1 ENHRY, CDR2 SYGVKD. This CDR3 contains 16 residues. V shed 6 bases and J shed 3 bases, with 18 bases lying between them. The CDR3 spells CAIRSSGPHDNQPQHF. DNA of the CDR3: TGTGCCATCAGGAGTTCCGGGCCGCATGACAATCAGCCCCAGCATTTT.

This clone was counted a few times. The V call is TRBV11-2, the J call TRBJ2-2, with TRBD1 matching 9 bases. The length of the CDR3 is 16 residues. The V segment lost 5 bases and the J segment 2 bases; nucleotides outside the gene matches: 6. Looked up from germline, CDR1 is SGHAT and CDR2 is FQNNGV. The CDR3 region has the DNA TGTGCCAGCAGCCCCCGGACAGGGGTAAACACCGGGGAGCTGTTTTTT. Its protein is CASSPRTGVNTGELFF.

The gene calls are TRBV3-1 (or the pseudogene TRBV3-2) and TRBJ2-3, with D perhaps being TRBD1 or TRBD2 (5 bases each). Trimming pared 4 bases from V and 6 bases from J, leaving 14 bases between. This CDR3 region has 14 residues. The germline CDR1 and CDR2 sequences are LGHDT and YNNKEL (reference sequence). For the CDR3, the DNA is TGTGCCAGCAGCCGGGACCCGGGTACGGATACGCAGTATTTT. Amino acids: CASSRDPGTDTQYF.

The rearrangement uses TRBV15 and TRBJ1-5, with 7 bases identical to TRBD1. CDR1 and CDR2 (germline): LNHNV, YYDKDF (reference sequence). The CDR3 contains 14 residues. V shed 5 bases, J shed 7 bases, and the junction held 8 bases outside the gene matches. The CDR3 reads CATSGQTGRQPQHF. The CDR3 nucleotides read TGTGCCACCAGCGGCCAGACAGGGCGACAGCCCCAGCATTTT.

This clone was counted a single time. This chain joins TRBV7-2 and TRBJ1-4; a weak D match, TRBD1 (5 bases). Trimming left V 1 base short and J 5 bases short, with 11 bases between. This CDR3 comprises 15 residues. CDR1 and CDR2 from the germline V gene are SGHTA and FQGNSA. The CDR3 is CASSLGGTWNEKLFF. Written as DNA, the CDR3 is TGTGCCAGCAGCTTAGGAGGGACTTGGAATGAAAAACTGTTTTTT.

Points on this clone: The conserved closing phenylalanine or tryptophan is absent in this CDR3, likely reflecting a read error. No DNA is shown, since the ends of the CDR3 on it are uncertain; the CDR3 is the one TCRdb lists. V gene TRBV3-1 (or the pseudogene TRBV3-2) combines with J gene TRBJ2-7; the table's D call, TRBD2, was not checked against the DNA. Germline values: CDR1 LGHDT, CDR2 YNNKEL (reference sequence). The CDR3 totals 12 residues, both ends included. This CDR3 is CASSQGTTVAGP.

The chain has TRBV30 and TRBJ1-3; D gene unclear. V dropped 3 bases and J dropped 5 bases, with 14 bases sitting between them. This CDR3 is 14 amino acids long. The V gene's germline CDR1 is GTSNPN and CDR2 SVGIG (reference sequence). This CDR3 is CAWSNGQSRNTIYF. CDR3 nucleotide sequence: TGTGCCTGGAGCAATGGGCAGTCTAGAAACACCATATATTTT.

This clone was counted between two and nine times. The J gene is TRBJ2-2, the V gene TRBV27, with D tentatively TRBD1 (6 bases). Germline CDR1 is MNHEY and CDR2 is SMNVEV (reference sequence). V was pared by 6 bases and J by 6 bases, with 17 bases between. The CDR3 runs 15 residues. The CDR3 coding sequence is TGTGCCAGCAGCCGCCGACAGGCCTCCGCCGGGGAGCTGTTTTTT. Residues: CASSRRQASAGELFF.

The chain uses TRBV7-3 and TRBJ2-1; possible D gene TRBD2, 6 bases. V shed 6 bases and J shed 7 bases, with 31 bases lying between them. Germline V gene sequence: CDR1 SGHTA, CDR2 FQGTGA. The CDR3 consists of 19 residues. The CDR3 region is CASSSQGAGRYQGANEQFF. The CDR3 DNA follows: TGTGCCAGCAGTTCGCAAGGCGCGGGGAGGTACCAAGGTGCAAATGAGCAGTTCTTC.

The gene calls are TRBV29-1 and TRBJ1-1, with D unresolved. Trimming removed 5 bases at V and 3 bases at J, with 7 bases between. The germline V gene encodes CDR1 SQVTM and CDR2 ANQGSEA. The CDR3 has 11 amino acids. DNA of the CDR3: TGCAGCGTTATCAGATACACTGAAGCTTTCTTT. This translates into CSVIRYTEAFF.

The chain recombines TRBV10-1 with TRBJ2-3, with 7 positions matching TRBD1. V gave up 8 bases and J gave up 4 bases; unmatched junction bases: 12. The germline CDR1 and CDR2 sequences are WNHNN and SYGVQD (reference sequence). This CDR3 is 15 amino acids long. CDR3: CASGDKQGFPDTQYF. The CDR3, as DNA: TGCGCCAGCGGGGATAAACAGGGGTTCCCAGATACGCAGTATTTT.

The chain carries TRBV30 and TRBJ1-1; a possible D gene is TRBD1 (5 bases). The CDR3 length is 12 residues. V was pared by 3 bases and J by 8 bases, with 13 bases between. Germline V CDR1 and CDR2: GTSNPN, SVGIG (reference sequence). Here the CDR3 DNA reads TGTGCCTGGAGGGGGGAGGGGACGGAAGCTTTCTTT. Its protein product is CAWRGEGTEAFF.

The chain combines TRBV5-6 with TRBJ1-1; TRBD1 matches at 7 bases. Trimming took 0 bases from V and 3 from J; bases not matched to a gene: 2. Germline-derived CDR1 and CDR2 are SGHDT and YYEEEE. CDR3 length: 14 amino acids. Written as DNA, the CDR3 is TGTGCCAGCAGCTTGGCCAGGGGGGACACTGAAGCTTTCTTT. Encoded protein: CASSLARGDTEAFF.

The rearrangement joins TRBV7-6 to TRBJ1-1, with a weak D call TRBD1 (6 bases). Trimming took 5 bases from V and 6 from J, leaving 13 bases between them. The CDR3 is 13 residues long. The germline CDR1 and CDR2 sequences are SGHVS and FNYEAQ. CDR3 in DNA: TGTGCCAGCAGCCGGGGGGCGGGCGCTGAAGCTTTCTTT. The encoded protein is CASSRGAGAEAFF.

This clone was recorded at least ten times. This chain joins TRBV6-2 or TRBV6-3 and TRBJ2-5, with TRBD2 matching over 15 bases. CDR1 MNHEY and CDR2 SVGEGT come from the germline V gene. The CDR3 contains 15 residues. The J segment lost 6 bases and the V segment lost 6 bases, leaving 5 bases of the junction unmatched. DNA of the CDR3: TGTGCCAGCAGCGGACTAGCGGGGGGGCTACAGACCCAGTACTTC. Its translation is CASSGLAGGLQTQYF.

The rearrangement links TRBV11-1 to TRBJ2-5; 8 bases match TRBD1. The CDR3 covers 16 residues. CDR1 and CDR2 from the germline V gene are SGHAT and FQDESV (reference sequence). Unmatched junction bases numbered 8, after V lost 4 bases and J lost 1 base. The CDR3 region has the DNA TGTGCCAGCAGCTCCCGGACAGGGCCGACCCAAGAGACCCAGTACTTC. Protein sequence: CASSSRTGPTQETQYF.